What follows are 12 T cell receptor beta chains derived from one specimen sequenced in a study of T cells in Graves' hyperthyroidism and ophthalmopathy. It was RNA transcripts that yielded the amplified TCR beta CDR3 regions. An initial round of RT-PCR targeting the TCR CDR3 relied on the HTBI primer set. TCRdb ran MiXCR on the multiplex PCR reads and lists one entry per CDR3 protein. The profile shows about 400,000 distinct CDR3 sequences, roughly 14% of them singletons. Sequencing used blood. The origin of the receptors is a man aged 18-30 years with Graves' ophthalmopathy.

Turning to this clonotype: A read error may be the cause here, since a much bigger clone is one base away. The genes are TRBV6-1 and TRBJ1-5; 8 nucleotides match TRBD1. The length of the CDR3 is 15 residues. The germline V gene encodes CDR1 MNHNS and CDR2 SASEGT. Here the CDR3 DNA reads TGTACCAGCAGATCAGGACAGGGCGCCCGGGAGCCCCAGCATTTT. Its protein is CTSRSGQGAREPQHF.

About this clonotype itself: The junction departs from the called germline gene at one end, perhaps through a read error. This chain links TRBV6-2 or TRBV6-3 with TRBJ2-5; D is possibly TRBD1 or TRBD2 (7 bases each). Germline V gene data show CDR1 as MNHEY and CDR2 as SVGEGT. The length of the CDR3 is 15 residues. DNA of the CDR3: TGCGCCAGCAGTGGCTCAGGGGGTGAGCGGGGGACCCAGTACTTC. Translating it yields CASSGSGGERGTQYF.

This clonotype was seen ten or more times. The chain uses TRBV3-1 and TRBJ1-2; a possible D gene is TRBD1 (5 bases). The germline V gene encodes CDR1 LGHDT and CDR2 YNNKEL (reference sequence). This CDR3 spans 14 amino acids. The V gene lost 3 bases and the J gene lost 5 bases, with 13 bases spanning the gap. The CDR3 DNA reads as TGTGCCAGCAGCCATCGACAGTTGGCTTATGGCTACACCTTC. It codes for CASSHRQLAYGYTF. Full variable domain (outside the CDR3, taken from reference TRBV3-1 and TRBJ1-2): DTAVSQTPKYLVTQMGNDKSIKCEQNLGHDTMYWYKQDSKKFLKIMFSYNNKELIINETVPNRFSPKSPDKAHLNLHINSLELGDSAVYFCASSHRQLAYGYTFGSGTRLTVV.

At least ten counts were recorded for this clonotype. The CDR3 spells CASSQNPNRGRNQPQHF. As DNA, the CDR3 is TGTGCCAGCAGCCAAAATCCCAACAGGGGACGGAATCAGCCCCAGCATTTT. This chain uses TRBV3-1 with TRBJ1-5; 7 bases match TRBD1. V was pared by 2 bases and J by 4 bases, with 11 bases of the junction left unmatched. Germline CDR1 is LGHDT and CDR2 is YNNKEL (reference sequence). This CDR3 is built from 17 residues.

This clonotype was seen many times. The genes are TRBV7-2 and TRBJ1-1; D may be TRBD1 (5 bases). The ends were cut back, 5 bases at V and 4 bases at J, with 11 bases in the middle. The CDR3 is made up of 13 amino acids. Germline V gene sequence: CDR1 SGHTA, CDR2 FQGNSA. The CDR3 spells CASSIDSPTEAFF. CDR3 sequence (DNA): TGTGCCAGCAGCATCGACAGCCCCACTGAAGCTTTCTTT.

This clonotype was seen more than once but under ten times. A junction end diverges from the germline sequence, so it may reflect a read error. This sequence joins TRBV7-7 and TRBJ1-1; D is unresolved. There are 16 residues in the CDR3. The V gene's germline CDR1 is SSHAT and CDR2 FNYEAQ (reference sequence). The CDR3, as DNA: TGTGCTAGCAGCTTAAAAGGTGGGGAAATGAACACTGAAGCTTTCTTT. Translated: CASSLKGGEMNTEAFF.

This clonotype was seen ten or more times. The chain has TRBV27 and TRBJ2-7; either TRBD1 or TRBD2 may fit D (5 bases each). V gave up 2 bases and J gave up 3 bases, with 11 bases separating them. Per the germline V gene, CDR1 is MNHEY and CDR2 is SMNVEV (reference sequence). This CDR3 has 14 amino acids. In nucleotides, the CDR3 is TGTGCCAGCAGTTTAGTGGGGGAACTCTACGAGCAGTACTTC. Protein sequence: CASSLVGELYEQYF.

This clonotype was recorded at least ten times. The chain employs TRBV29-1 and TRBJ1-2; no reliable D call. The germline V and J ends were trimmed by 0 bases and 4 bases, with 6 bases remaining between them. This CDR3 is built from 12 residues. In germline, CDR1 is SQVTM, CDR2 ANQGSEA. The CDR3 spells CSVEDLPYGYTF. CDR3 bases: TGCAGCGTTGAAGATCTTCCCTATGGCTACACCTTC.

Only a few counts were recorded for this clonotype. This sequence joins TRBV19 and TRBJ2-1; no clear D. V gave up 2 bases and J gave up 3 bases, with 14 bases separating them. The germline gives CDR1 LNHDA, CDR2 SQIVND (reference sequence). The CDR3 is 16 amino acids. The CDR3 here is CASSIINLASYNEQFF. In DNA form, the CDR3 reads TGTGCCAGTAGTATAATTAACCTCGCCAGCTACAATGAGCAGTTCTTC.

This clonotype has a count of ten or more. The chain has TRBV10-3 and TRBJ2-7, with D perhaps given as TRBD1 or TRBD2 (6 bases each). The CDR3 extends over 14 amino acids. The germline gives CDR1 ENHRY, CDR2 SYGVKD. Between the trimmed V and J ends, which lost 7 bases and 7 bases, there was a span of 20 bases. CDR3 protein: CAITPGLGGPEQYF. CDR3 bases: TGTGCCATCACTCCGGGACTGGGGGGCCCGGAGCAGTACTTC.

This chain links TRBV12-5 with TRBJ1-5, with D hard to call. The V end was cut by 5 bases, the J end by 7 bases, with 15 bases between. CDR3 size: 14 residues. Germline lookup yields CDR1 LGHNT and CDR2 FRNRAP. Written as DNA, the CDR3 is TGTGCTAGTGGTAAAGGACCGATCAACCAGCCCCAGCATTTT. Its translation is CASGKGPINQPQHF.

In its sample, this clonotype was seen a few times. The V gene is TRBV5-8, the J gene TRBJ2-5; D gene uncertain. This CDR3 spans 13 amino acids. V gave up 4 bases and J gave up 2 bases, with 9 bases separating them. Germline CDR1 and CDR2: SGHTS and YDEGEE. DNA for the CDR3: TGTGCCAGCAGCGAGCTAGAGCAAGAGACCCAGTACTTC. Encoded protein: CASSELEQETQYF.